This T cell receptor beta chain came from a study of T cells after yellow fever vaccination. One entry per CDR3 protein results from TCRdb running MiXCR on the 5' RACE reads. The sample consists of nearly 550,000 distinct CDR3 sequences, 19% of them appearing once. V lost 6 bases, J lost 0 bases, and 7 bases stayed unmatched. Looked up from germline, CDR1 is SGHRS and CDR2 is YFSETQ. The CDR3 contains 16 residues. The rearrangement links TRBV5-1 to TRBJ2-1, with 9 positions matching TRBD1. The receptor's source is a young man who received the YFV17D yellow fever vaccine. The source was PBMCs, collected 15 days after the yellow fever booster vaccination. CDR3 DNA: TGCGCCAGCACCCACGGACAGGGGATCTCCTACAATGAGCAGTTCTTC. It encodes CASTHGQGISYNEQFF.